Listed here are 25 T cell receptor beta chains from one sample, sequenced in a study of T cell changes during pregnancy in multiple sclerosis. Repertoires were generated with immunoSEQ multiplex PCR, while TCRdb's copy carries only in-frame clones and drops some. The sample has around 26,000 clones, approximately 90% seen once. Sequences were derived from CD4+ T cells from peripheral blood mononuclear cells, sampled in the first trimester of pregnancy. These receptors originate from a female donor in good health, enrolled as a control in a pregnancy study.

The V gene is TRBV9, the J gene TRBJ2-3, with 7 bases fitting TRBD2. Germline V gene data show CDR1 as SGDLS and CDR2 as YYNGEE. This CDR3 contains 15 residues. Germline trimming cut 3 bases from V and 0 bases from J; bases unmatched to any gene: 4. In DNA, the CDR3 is TGTGCCAGCAGCGAAGCGGGGATGAGCACAGATACGCAGTATTTT. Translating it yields CASSEAGMSTDTQYF. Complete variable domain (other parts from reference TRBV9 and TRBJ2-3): DSGVTQTPKHLITATGQRVTLRCSPRSGDLSVYWYQQSLDQGLQFLIQYYNGEERAKGNILERFSAQQFPDLHSELNLSSLELGDSALYFCASSEAGMSTDTQYFGPGTRLTVL.

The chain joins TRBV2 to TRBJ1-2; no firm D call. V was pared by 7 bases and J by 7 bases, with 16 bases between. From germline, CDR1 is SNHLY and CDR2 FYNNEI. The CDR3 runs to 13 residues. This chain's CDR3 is CASIALGASGYTF. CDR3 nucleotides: TGTGCCAGCATCGCGCTGGGAGCTTCTGGCTACACCTTC.

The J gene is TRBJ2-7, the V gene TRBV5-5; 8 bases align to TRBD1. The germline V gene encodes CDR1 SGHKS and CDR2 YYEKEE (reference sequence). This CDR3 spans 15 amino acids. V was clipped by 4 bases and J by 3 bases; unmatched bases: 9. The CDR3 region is CASSQAGGERYEQYF. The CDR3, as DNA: TGTGCCAGCAGCCAGGCAGGGGGCGAGCGCTACGAGCAGTACTTC.

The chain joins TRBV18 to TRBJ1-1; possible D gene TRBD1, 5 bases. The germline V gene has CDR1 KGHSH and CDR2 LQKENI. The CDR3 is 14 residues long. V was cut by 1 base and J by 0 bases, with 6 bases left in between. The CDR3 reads CASSPQGLNTEAFF. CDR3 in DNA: TGTGCCAGCTCACCACAGGGGTTGAACACTGAAGCTTTCTTT.

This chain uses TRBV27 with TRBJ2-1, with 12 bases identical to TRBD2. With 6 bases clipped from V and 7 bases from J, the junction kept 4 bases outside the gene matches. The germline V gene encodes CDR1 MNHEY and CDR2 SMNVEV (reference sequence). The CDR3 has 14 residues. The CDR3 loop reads CASSLLAGGNEQFF. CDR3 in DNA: TGTGCCAGCAGCCTACTAGCGGGGGGAAATGAGCAGTTCTTC.

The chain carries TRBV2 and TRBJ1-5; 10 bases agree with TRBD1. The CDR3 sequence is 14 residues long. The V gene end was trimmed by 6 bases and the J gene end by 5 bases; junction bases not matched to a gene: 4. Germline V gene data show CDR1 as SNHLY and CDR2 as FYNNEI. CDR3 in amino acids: CASRMGTGDQPQHF. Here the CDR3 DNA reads TGTGCCAGCAGGATGGGGACAGGGGATCAGCCCCAGCATTTT. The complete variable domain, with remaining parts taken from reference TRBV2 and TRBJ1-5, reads EPEVTQTPSHQVTQMGQEVILRCVPISNHLYFYWYRQILGQKVEFLVSFYNNEISEKSEIFDDQFSVERPDGSNFTLKIRSTKLEDSAMYFCASRMGTGDQPQHFGDGTRLSIL.

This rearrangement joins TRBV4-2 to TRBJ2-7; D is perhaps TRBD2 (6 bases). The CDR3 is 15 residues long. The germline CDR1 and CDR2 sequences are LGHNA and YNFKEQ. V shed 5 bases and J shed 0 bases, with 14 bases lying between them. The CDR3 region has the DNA TGTGCCAGCAGCGAGGCGGGACGGTTCTCCTACGAGCAGTACTTC. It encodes CASSEAGRFSYEQYF.

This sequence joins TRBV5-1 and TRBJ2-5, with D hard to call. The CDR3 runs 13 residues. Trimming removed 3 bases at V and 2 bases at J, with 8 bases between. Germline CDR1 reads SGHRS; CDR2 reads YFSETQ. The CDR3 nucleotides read TGCGCCAGCAGCTATGGCAGTCAAGAGACCCAGTACTTC. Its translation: CASSYGSQETQYF.

The CDR3 protein is CASSSAQGAITEAFF. The CDR3 region has the DNA TGTGCCAGCAGCTCGGCGCAGGGGGCCATCACTGAAGCTTTCTTT. This chain connects TRBV7-9 to TRBJ1-1; 8 bases line up with TRBD1. The CDR3 is made up of 15 amino acids. The germline CDR1 and CDR2 sequences are SEHNR and FQNEAQ (reference sequence). Trimming cost V 4 bases and J 4 bases; bases outside gene matches: 8.

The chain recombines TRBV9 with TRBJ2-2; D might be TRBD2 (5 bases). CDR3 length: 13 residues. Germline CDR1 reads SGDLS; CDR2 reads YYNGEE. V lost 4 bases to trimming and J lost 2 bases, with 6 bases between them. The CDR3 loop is CASSLANTGELFF. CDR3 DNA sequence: TGTGCCAGCAGCCTAGCTAACACCGGGGAGCTGTTTTTT.

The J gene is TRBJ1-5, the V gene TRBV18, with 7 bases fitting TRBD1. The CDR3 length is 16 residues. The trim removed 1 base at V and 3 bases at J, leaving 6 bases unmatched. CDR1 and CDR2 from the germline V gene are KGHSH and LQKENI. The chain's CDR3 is CASSPQSTGVNQPQHF. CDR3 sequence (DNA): TGTGCCAGCTCACCACAGTCTACAGGGGTCAATCAGCCCCAGCATTTT.

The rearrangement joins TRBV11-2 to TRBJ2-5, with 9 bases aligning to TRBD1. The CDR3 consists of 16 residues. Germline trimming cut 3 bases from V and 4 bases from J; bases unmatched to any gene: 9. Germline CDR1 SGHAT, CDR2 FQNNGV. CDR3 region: CASSFRDRVGRETQYF. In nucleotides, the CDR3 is TGTGCCAGCAGCTTCCGGGACAGGGTAGGAAGAGAGACCCAGTACTTC.

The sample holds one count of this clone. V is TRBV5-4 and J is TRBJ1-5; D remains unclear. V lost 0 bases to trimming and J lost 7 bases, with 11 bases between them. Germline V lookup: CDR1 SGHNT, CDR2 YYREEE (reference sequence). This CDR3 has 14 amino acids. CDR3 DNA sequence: TGTGCCAGCAGCTTGGGCGGGAGTGGACAGCCCCAGCATTTT. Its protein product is CASSLGGSGQPQHF.

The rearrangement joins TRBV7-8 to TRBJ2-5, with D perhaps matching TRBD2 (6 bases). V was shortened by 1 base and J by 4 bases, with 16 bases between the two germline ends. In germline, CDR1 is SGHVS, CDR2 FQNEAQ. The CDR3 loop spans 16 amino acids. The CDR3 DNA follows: TGTGCCAGCAGCTTAGGCGGGGCTGAACATTTAGAGACCCAGTACTTC. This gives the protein CASSLGGAEHLETQYF.

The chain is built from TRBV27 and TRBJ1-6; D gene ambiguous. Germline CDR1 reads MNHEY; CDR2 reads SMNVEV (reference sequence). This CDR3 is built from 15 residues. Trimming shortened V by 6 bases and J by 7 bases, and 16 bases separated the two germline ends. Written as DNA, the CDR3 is TGTGCCAGCAGGCCCCCCGGGGTCTGGAATTCACCCCTCCACTTT. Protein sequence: CASRPPGVWNSPLHF.

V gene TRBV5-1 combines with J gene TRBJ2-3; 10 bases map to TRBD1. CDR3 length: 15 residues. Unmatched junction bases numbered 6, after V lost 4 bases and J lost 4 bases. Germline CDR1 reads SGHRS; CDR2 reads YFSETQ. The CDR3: CASSGDRGRADTQYF. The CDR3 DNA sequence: TGCGCCAGCAGCGGAGACAGGGGGCGGGCAGATACGCAGTATTTT.

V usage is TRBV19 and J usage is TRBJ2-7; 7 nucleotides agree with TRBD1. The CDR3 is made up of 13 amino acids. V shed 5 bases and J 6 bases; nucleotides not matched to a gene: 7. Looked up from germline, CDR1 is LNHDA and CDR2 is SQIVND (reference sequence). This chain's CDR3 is CASSVTGVGEQYF. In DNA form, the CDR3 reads TGTGCCAGTAGTGTTACAGGGGTTGGCGAGCAGTACTTC.

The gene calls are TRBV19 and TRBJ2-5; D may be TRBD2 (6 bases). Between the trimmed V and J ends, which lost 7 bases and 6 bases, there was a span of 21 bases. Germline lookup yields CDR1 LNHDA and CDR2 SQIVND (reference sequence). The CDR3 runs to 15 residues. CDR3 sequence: CASTETLAVSKTQYF. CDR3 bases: TGTGCCAGTACGGAAACACTAGCAGTGAGTAAGACCCAGTACTTC.

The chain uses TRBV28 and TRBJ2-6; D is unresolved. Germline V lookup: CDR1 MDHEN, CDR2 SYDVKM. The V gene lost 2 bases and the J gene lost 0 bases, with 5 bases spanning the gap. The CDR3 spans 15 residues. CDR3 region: CASSLELSGANVLTF. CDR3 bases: TGTGCCAGCAGTTTAGAGCTCTCTGGGGCCAACGTCCTGACTTTC.

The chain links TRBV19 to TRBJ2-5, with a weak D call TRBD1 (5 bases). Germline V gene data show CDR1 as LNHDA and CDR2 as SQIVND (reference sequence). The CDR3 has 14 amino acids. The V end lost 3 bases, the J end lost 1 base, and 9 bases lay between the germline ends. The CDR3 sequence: CASSIAGFQETQYF. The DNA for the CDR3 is TGTGCCAGTAGTATCGCAGGGTTCCAAGAGACCCAGTACTTC.

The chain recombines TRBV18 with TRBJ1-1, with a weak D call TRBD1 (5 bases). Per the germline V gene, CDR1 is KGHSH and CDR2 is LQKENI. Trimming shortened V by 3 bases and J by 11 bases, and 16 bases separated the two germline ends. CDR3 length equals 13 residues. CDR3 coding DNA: TGTGCCAGCTCACCGGGGGGTCGGAGGGGTGCTTTCTTT. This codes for CASSPGGRRGAFF.

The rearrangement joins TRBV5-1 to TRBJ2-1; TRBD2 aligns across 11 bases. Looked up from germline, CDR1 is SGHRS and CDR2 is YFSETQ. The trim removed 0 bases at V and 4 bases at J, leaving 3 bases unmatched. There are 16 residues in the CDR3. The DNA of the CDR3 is TGCGCCAGCAGCTTGGGAGGGACTAGCGGATACAATGAGCAGTTCTTC. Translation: CASSLGGTSGYNEQFF.

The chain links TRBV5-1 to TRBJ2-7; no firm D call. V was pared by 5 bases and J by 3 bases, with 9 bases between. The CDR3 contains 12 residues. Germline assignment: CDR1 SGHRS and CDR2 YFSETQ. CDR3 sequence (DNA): TGCGCCAGCAGTGCGCAAGACTACGAGCAGTACTTC. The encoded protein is CASSAQDYEQYF.

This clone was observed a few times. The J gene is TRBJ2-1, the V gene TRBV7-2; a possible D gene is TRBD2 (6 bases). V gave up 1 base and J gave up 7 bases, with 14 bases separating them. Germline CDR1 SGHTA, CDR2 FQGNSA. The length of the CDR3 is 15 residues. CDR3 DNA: TGTGCCAGCAGCTTAGGATGGGGGACTCAGAATGAGCAGTTCTTC. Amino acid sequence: CASSLGWGTQNEQFF.

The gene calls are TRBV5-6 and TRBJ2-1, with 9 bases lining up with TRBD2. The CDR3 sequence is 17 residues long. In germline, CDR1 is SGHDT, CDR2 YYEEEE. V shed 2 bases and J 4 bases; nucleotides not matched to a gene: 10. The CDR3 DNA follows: TGTGCCAGCAGCTTTAGCGGGGGAGTACTCTTTTACAATGAGCAGTTCTTC. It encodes CASSFSGGVLFYNEQFF.